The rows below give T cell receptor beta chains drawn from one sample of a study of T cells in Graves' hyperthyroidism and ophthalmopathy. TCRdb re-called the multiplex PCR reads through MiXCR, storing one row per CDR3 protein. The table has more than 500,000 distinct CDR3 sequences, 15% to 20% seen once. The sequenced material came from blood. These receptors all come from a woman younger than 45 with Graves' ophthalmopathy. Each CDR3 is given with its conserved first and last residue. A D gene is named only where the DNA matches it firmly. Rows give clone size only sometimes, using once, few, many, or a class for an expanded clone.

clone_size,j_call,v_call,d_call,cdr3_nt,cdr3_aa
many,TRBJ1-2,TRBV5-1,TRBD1,TGCGCCAGCACCACAGGGGGCGTTAGAGGCTACACCTTC,CASTTGGVRGYTF
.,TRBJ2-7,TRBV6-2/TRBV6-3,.,TGTGCCAGCAGTTACGGCAGATCGTGGTACGAGCAGTACTTC,CASSYGRSWYEQYF
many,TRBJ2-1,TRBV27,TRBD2,TGTGCCAGCAGCCCTACCTGGCTAGCGGGAGGTTTGGGGTCCTACAATGAGCAGTTCTTC,CASSPTWLAGGLGSYNEQFF
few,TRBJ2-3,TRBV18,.,TGTGCCAGCTCACCACCGCGGGGTTTGGATACGCAGTATTTT,CASSPPRGLDTQYF
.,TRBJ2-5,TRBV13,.,TGTGCCAGCAGCCCTACAGGCAAAGAGACCCAGTACTTC,CASSPTGKETQYF
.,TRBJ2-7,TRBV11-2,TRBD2,TGTGCCAGCAGCTTAGGGGACAGGGGACTAGCGGGCTCAACTAGCTCCTACGAGCAGTACTTC,CASSLGDRGLAGSTSSYEQYF
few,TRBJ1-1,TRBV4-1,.,TGCGCCAGCAGCCAAGATCGGGGCTACAACACTGAAGCTTTCTTT,CASSQDRGYNTEAFF
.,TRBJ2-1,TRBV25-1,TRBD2,TGTGCCAGCAGTGGAGGCCGGCGGGAGATCAATGAGCAGTTCTTC,CASSGGRREINEQFF
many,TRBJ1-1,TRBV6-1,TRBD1,TGTGCCAGCAGTGCCAACCCGGGACAGGGGAACACTGAAGCTTTCTTT,CASSANPGQGNTEAFF
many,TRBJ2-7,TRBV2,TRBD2,TGTGCCAGCAGTGAAGCCCCCTTAGGGACTACCACCTACGAGCAGTACTTC,CASSEAPLGTTTYEQYF
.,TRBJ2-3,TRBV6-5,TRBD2,TGTGCCAGCAGTTACTCTTGGACTAGCGGAGATACGCAGTATTTT,CASSYSWTSGDTQYF
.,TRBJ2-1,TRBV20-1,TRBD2,TGCAGTGCTCAGTCGACTAGCGGGAGAACGTCCTACAATGAGCAGTTCTTC,CSAQSTSGRTSYNEQFF
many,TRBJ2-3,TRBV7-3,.,TGTGCCAGCGCTGGGGGACAAAGCACAGATACGCAGTATTTT,CASAGGQSTDTQYF
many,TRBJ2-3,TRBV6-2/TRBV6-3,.,TGTGCCAGCAGTTACACGGGACTCCTGATAACAGATACGCAGTATTTT,CASSYTGLLITDTQYF
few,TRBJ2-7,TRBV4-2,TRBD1,TGTGCCAGCAGCCTAGGTCCACCCGGGACAGGCTCCCCCTACGAGCAGTACTTC,CASSLGPPGTGSPYEQYF
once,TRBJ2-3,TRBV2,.,TGTGCCAGCAGCGCCTCCGGAGCGGGACAAGATACGCAGTATTTT,CASSASGAGQDTQYF
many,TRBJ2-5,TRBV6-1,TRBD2,TGTGCCAGCAGTTGGGCCGGGACTAGAGGGCAAGAGACCCAGTACTTC,CASSWAGTRGQETQYF
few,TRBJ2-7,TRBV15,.,TGTGCCACCAGCAGAGATCGGTCCCCAGGGAACGAGCAGTACTTC,CATSRDRSPGNEQYF
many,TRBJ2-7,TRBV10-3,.,TGTGCCACCATAGTGCAGGGGGGATGGGGCGAGCAGTACTTC,CATIVQGGWGEQYF
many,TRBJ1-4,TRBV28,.,TGTGCCAGCATTTCGGGAGGCTCTAATGAAAAACTGTTTTTT,CASISGGSNEKLFF
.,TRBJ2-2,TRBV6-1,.,TGTGCCAGCAGTCATGACTCCGGGACTCTAACCGGGGAGCTGTTTTTT,CASSHDSGTLTGELFF
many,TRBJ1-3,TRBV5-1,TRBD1,TGCGCCAGCAGCCCGGGACAGGTTTCTGGAAACACCATATATTTT,CASSPGQVSGNTIYF
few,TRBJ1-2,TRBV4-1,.,TGCGCCAGCAGCCAAGATTATGGCTACACCTTC,CASSQDYGYTF
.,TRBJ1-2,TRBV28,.,TGTGCCAGCAGTTTATCGGGCGCCCCGCGGTATGGCTACACCTTC,CASSLSGAPRYGYTF
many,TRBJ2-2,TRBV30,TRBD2,TGTGCCTGGAGGGGATCCGGACTAGTTACCGGGGAGCTGTTTTTT,CAWRGSGLVTGELFF
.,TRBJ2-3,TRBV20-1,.,TGCAGTGCTCGGGAGCGGCTTTACACAGATACGCAGTATTTT,CSARERLYTDTQYF
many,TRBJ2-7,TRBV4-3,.,TGCGCCAGCAGCCAAGGTGGTCTGCTCGGGGGAAGCGAGCAGTACTTC,CASSQGGLLGGSEQYF
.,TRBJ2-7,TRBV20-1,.,TGCAGTGCTTTTATGGGGGAGCAGTACTTC,CSAFMGEQYF
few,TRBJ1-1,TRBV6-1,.,TGTGCCAGCAGTGAAGCGAGGCCTGCGAACACTGAAGCTTTCTTT,CASSEARPANTEAFF
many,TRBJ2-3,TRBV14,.,TGTGCCAGCAGCCAAAAGTGGCGGGAAGTTCCGCAGTATTTT,CASSQKWREVPQYF
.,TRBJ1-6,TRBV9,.,TGTGCCAGCAGCGTCTCTTCAGGTTACAATTCACCCCTCCACTTT,CASSVSSGYNSPLHF
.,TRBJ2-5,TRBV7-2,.,TGTGCCAGCAGCTTAGGAATTAGTCAAGAGACCCAGTACTTC,CASSLGISQETQYF
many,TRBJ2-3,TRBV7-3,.,TGTGCCAGCAGCTTAGGGACCCCTCCCGATACGCAGTATTTT,CASSLGTPPDTQYF
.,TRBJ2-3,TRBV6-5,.,TGTGCCAGCAGTTACTCTGTTGGCCGCACAGATACGCAGTATTTT,CASSYSVGRTDTQYF
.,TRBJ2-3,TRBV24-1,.,TGTGCCACCAGTGATTTTACTGGGACGGATACGCAGTATTTT,CATSDFTGTDTQYF
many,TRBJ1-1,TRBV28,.,TGTGCCAGCAGTTTTTGGGACTCGCGAATTGGGGCTGAAGCTTTCTTT,CASSFWDSRIGAEAFF
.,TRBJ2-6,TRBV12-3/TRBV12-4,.,TGTGCCAGCAGTACTCACTCGGGGGCCAACGTCCTGACTTTC,CASSTHSGANVLTF
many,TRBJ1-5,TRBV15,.,TGTGCCACCAGCAGAGATATCGGTCAGGGCTATCAGCCCCAGCATTTT,CATSRDIGQGYQPQHF
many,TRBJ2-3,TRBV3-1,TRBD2,TGTGCCAGCAGTCCCCCTGAGGGAGGGCCCTATGACGGAGATACGCAGTATTTT,CASSPPEGGPYDGDTQYF
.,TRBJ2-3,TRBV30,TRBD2,TGTGCCTGGACTAGCGGATCGGGAGATACGCAGTATTTT,CAWTSGSGDTQYF
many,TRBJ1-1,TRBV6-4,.,TGTGCCAGCAGTATGAGGGCGTCGGACACTGAAGCTTTCTTT,CASSMRASDTEAFF
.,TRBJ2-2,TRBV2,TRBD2,TGTGCCAGCAGTCTGGGACTAGCGGGACCCCCCGGGGAGCTGTTTTTT,CASSLGLAGPPGELFF
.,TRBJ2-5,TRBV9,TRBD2,TGTGCCAGCAGCGTAGATGCCGGGAGGATCCAAGAGACCCAGTACTTC,CASSVDAGRIQETQYF
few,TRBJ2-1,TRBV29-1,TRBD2,TGCAGCGTCAGACTAGCGGGAGTCTCCTACAATGAGCAGTTCTTC,CSVRLAGVSYNEQFF
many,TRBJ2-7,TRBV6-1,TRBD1,TGTGCCAGCGTAGCCGGGACAGGGTGGGACGAGCAGTACTTC,CASVAGTGWDEQYF
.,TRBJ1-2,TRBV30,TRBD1,TGTGCCTGGAGACGAGGACAGGGAAACTATGGCTACACCTTC,CAWRRGQGNYGYTF
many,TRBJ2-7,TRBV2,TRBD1,TGTGCCAGCAGTTTGGGACAGTATTCGTCCGAGCAGTACTTC,CASSLGQYSSEQYF
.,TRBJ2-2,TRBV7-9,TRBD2,TGTGCCAGCACCGACCTGCGGGGGGCGAACACCGGGGAGCTGTTTTTT,CASTDLRGANTGELFF
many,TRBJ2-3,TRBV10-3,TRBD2,TGTGCCATCAGTGCTAGCGGGGAGCCAGATACGCAGTATTTT,CAISASGEPDTQYF
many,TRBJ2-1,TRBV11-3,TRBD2,TGTGCCAGCAGCAAGCCAACACCGGGACTAGAGGACAATGAGCAGTTCTTC,CASSKPTPGLEDNEQFF